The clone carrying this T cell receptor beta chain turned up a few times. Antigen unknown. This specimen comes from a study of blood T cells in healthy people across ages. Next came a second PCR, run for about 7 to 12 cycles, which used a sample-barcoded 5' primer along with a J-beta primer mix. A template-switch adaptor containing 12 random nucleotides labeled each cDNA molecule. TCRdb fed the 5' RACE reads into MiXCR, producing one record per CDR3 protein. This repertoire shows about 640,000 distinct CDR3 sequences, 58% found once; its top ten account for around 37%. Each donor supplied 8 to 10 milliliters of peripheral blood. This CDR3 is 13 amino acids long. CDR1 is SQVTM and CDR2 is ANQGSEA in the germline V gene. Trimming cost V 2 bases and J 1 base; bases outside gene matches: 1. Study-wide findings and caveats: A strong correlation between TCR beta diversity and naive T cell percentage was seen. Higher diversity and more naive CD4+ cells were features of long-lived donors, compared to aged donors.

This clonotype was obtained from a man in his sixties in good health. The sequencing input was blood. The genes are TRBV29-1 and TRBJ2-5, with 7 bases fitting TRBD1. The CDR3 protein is CSVERQGQETQYF. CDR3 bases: TGCAGCGTTGAAAGACAGGGCCAAGAGACCCAGTACTTC. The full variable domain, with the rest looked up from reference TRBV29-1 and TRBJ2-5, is SAVISQKPSRDICQRGTSLTIQCQVDSQVTMMFWYRQQPGQSLTLIATANQGSEATYESGFVIDKFPISRPNLTFSTLTVSNMSPEDSSIYLCSVERQGQETQYFGPGTRLLVL.